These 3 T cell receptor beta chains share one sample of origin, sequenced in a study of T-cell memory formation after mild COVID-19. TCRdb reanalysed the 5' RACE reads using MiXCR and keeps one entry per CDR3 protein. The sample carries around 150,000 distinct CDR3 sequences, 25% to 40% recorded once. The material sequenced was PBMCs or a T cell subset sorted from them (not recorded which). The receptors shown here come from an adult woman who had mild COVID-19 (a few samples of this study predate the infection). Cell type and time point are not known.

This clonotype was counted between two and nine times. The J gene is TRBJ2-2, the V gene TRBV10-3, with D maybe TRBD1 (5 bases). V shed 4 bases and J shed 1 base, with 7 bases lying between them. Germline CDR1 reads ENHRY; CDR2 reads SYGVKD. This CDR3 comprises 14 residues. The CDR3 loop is CAISVRENTGELFF. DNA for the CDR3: TGTGCCATCAGTGTCAGGGAGAACACCGGGGAGCTGTTTTTT.

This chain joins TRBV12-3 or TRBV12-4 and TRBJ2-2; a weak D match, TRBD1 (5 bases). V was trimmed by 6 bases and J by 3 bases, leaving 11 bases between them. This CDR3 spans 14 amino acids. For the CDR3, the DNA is TGTGCCAGCAGCTCAGGGTCCGACACCGGGGAGCTGTTTTTT. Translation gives CASSSGSDTGELFF.

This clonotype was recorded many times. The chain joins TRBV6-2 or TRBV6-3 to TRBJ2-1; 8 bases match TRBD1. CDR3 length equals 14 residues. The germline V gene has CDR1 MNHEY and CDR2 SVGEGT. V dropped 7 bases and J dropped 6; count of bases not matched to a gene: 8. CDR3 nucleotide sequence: TGTGCCAGCATCCCAGGGGGCCTTTCCAATGAGCAGTTCTTC. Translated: CASIPGGLSNEQFF.